This T cell receptor beta chain stems from a study of PD-1 blockade in mismatch repair-deficient tumors (dated by TCRdb to the late 2010s). Context from the whole study: Between late 2013 and September 2016, the trial enrolled 75 to 95 consecutive patients with some eleven types of mismatch repair-deficient cancer, all of whom had received prior treatment and were progressing. Deep sequencing of TCR CDR3 regions was used to track tumor-associated T cell clones in peripheral blood of patients responding to PD-1 blockade.

To prepare the library, the immunoSEQ multiplex PCR assay was applied. Imported from immuneACCESS, the table was reduced by TCRdb to in-frame sequences with V and J called. These copies leave out some clones; in studies compared against another copy, an unresolved V gene accounts for under half, and the cause of the remainder is not known. The sample data list 11,000 to 15,000 clones, and roughly 88% of these were observed just once. Of the sample, approximately 1.7% is held by the ten largest clones. To note about this clone: This receptor's antigen is unknown. No per-base quality is available; no much larger clone lies one base away.

Broader findings and caveats from the paper: Clones residing in the tumor, which were often undetectable in blood before treatment, expanded quickly after pembrolizumab and then contracted, generally before radiologic responses.

Mismatch repair deficiency was established in every enrolled patient by polymerase chain reaction or immunohistochemistry. TCR sequencing was carried out for a few patients who responded to pembrolizumab therapy. The phase II trial prospectively evaluated PD-1 blockade with pembrolizumab in advanced mismatch repair-deficient cancers, independent of tissue of origin. Peripheral blood T cell samples were serially collected before and at multiple times after PD-1 blockade was started. Blood sampling times were expressed in weeks after the first pembrolizumab dose. The specimen was PBMCs, collected 14 weeks after starting pembrolizumab. The receptor's source is an adult with mismatch repair-deficient cancer.

The CDR3 loop reads CASSTRQEQETQYF. The bases are TGTGCCAGCAGTACCAGACAGGAACAAGAGACCCAGTACTTC. The rearranged chain carries TRBV28 and TRBJ2-5, and perhaps TRBD1 as D gene, on 6 matching bases. Trimming takes 5 bases from V and 2 bases from J, and the germline ends sit 12 bases apart. The CDR3 numbers 14 residues from cysteine through phenylalanine. Here the CDR3 DNA is all that survives: 42 bases in frame from base 1. From the germline V gene, CDR1 is MDHEN and CDR2 is SYDVKM.